The subject of this entry is one T cell receptor (beta chain). For TCRbeta, the library was prepared with unique molecular identifiers. TCRdb analysed the PCR reads with MiXCR anew, one entry per CDR3 protein. The table has hundreds of thousands of distinct CDR3 sequences, almost 10% seen once. This record belongs to a study of T-cell reconstitution after alpha-beta-depleted transplantation in children. From germline, CDR1 is SNHLY and CDR2 FYNNEI. V lost 10 bases to trimming and J lost 6 bases; unmatched junction nucleotides: 5. This CDR3 has 13 amino acids. The rearrangement joins TRBV2 to TRBJ1-6; 8 bases are a match to TRBD1. The material sequenced was PBMCs from the stem cell graft donor, taken from the stem cell graft. The TCR originated in a human donor who donated a stem cell graft to a child with SCID. CDR3: CATTGGTNSPLHF. In nucleotides, the CDR3 is TGTGCCACTACAGGGGGGACTAATTCACCCCTCCACTTT.